Below are 6 T cell receptor beta chains sequenced from a single sample in a study of PD-L1 blockade in urothelial cancer. Libraries were prepared by immunoSEQ multiplex PCR; TCRdb keeps only in-frame clonotypes and omits some of them. The profile shows just under 45,000 clones, 88% of them singletons. Specimen: PBMCs, collected around atezolizumab (anti-PD-L1) treatment. These receptors were taken from a woman aged 60-70 years with urothelial cancer.

The V gene is TRBV10-3, the J gene TRBJ2-3, with 7 bases aligning to TRBD1. The CDR3 is 14 residues long. V lost 4 bases to trimming and J lost 2 bases; unmatched junction nucleotides: 3. CDR1 is ENHRY, CDR2 SYGVKD, per germline. CDR3 DNA sequence: TGTGCCATCAGTGCGGGACAGAACACAGATACGCAGTATTTT. It yields the protein CAISAGQNTDTQYF.

The chain has TRBV4-1 and TRBJ2-7; D may be TRBD2 (5 bases). The germline V and J ends were trimmed by 1 base and 7 bases, with 14 bases remaining between them. From germline, CDR1 is MGHRA and CDR2 YSYEKL. The CDR3 totals 14 residues. Written as DNA, the CDR3 is TGCGCCAGCAGCCAAGTCGAGCGTCCGGGGGAGCAGTACTTC. Translating it yields CASSQVERPGEQYF.

The J gene is TRBJ1-1, the V gene TRBV10-3, with D uncertain. V was trimmed by 11 bases and J by 0 bases, leaving 13 bases between them. This CDR3 region has 13 residues. Per germline, CDR1 ENHRY and CDR2 SYGVKD. The CDR3 coding sequence is TGTGCCGTCGTGAGTGTAATGAACACTGAAGCTTTCTTT. It encodes CAVVSVMNTEAFF.

This clone was detected a few times. This chain connects TRBV7-2 to TRBJ1-5, with TRBD1 matching 7 bases. The CDR3 has 17 residues. Germline V gene lookup returns CDR1 SGHTA and CDR2 FQGNSA. With 0 bases clipped from V and 3 bases from J, the junction kept 8 bases outside the gene matches. The CDR3 loop is CASSLALSTGYNQPQHF. CDR3 coding DNA: TGTGCCAGCAGCTTAGCCCTGTCGACAGGGTACAATCAGCCCCAGCATTTT.

V and J are TRBV18 and TRBJ1-2, with 9 bases matching TRBD1. The germline V gene encodes CDR1 KGHSH and CDR2 LQKENI. The V segment lost 3 bases and the J segment 4 bases; nucleotides outside the gene matches: 3. This CDR3 is built from 14 residues. The CDR3 DNA reads as TGTGCCAGCTCACCGGACAGGGGTACCTATGGCTACACCTTC. This gives the protein CASSPDRGTYGYTF.

The CDR3 here is CASSLVSRARNEQFF. Here the CDR3 DNA reads TGTGCCAGCAGCTTAGTAAGCAGGGCACGGAATGAGCAGTTCTTC. The chain employs TRBV7-6 and TRBJ2-1; possibly TRBD1 for D (5 bases). Trimming shortened V by 1 base and J by 7 bases, and 14 bases separated the two germline ends. Germline CDR1 and CDR2: SGHVS and FNYEAQ. The CDR3 totals 15 residues.